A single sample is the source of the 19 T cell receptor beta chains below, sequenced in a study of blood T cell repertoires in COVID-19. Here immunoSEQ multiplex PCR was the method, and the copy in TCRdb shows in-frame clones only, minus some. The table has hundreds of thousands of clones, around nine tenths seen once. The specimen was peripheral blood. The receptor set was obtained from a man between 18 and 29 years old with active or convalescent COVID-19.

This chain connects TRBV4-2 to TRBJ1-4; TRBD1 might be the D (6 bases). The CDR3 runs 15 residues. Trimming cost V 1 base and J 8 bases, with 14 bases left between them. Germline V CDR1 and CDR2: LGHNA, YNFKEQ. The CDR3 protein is CASSQVKGGEEKLFF. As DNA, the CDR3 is TGTGCCAGCAGCCAAGTGAAAGGGGGGGAAGAAAAACTGTTTTTT.

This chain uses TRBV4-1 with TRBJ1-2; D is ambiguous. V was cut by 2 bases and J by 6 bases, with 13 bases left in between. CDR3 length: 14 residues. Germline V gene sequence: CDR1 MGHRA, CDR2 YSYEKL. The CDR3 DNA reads TGCGCCAGCAGCCAACTTGGAGGGCGGGATGGCTACACCTTC. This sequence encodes CASSQLGGRDGYTF.

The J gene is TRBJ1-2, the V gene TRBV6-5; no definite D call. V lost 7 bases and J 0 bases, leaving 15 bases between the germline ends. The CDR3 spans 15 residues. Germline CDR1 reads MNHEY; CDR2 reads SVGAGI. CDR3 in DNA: TGTGCCAGCACTCACCCCGGGGATGCTAACTATGGCTACACCTTC. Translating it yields CASTHPGDANYGYTF.

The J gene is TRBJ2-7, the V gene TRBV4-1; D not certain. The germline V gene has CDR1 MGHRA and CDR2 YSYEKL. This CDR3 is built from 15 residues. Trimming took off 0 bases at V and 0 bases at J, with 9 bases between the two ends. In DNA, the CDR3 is TGCGCCAGCAGCCAAGACCCCGGTAGCTCCTACGAGCAGTACTTC. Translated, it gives CASSQDPGSSYEQYF.

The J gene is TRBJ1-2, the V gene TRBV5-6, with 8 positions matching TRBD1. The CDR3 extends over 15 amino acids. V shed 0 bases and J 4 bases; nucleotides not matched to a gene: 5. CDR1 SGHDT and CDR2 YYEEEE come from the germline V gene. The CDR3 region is CASSLGTGISYGYTF. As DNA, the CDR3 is TGTGCCAGCAGCTTGGGGACAGGGATTAGCTATGGCTACACCTTC.

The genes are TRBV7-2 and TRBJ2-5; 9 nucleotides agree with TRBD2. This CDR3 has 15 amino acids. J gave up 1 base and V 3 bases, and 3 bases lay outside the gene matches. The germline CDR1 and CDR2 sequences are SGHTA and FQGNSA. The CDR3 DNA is TGTGCCAGCAGCTTCTGGCGGGAGGGCCAAGAGACCCAGTACTTC. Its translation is CASSFWREGQETQYF.

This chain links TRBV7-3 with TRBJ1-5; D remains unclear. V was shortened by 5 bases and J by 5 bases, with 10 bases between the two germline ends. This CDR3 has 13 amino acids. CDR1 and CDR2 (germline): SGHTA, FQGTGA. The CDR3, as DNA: TGTGCCAGCAGCCAAATGCGAGATCAGCCCCAGCATTTT. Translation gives CASSQMRDQPQHF.

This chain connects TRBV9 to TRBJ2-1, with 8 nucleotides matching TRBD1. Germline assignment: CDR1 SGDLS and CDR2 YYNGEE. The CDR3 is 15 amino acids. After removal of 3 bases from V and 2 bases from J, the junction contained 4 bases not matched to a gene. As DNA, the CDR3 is TGTGCCAGCAGCGGACAGGGGAAAACCTACAATGAGCAGTTCTTC. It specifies CASSGQGKTYNEQFF.

This CDR3 reads CASSQGLAGGSAYEQYF. As DNA, the CDR3 is TGCGCCAGCAGCCAGGGACTAGCGGGAGGAAGTGCCTACGAGCAGTACTTC. The rearrangement links TRBV4-3 to TRBJ2-7; 15 bases are shared with TRBD2. There are 17 residues in the CDR3. The germline CDR1 and CDR2 sequences are LGHNA and YSLEER. Losses at the gene ends were 3 bases for V and 2 bases for J; bases not matched to a gene: 5.

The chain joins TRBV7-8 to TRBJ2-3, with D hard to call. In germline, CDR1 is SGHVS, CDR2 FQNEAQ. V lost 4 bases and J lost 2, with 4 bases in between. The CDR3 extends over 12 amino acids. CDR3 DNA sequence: TGTGCCAGCAGCTCCGTCACAGATACGCAGTATTTT. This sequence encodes CASSSVTDTQYF.

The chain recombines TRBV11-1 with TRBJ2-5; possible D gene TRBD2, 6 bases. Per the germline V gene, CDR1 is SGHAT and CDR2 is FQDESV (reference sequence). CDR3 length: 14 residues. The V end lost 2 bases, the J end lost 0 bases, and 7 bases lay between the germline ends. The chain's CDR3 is CASSLLANQETQYF. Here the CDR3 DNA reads TGTGCCAGCAGCTTACTAGCGAACCAAGAGACCCAGTACTTC. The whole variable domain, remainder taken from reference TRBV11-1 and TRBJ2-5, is EAEVAQSPRYKITEKSQAVAFWCDPISGHATLYWYRQILGQGPELLVQFQDESVVDDSQLPKDRFSAERLKGVDSTLKIQPAELGDSAMYLCASSLLANQETQYFGPGTRLLVL.

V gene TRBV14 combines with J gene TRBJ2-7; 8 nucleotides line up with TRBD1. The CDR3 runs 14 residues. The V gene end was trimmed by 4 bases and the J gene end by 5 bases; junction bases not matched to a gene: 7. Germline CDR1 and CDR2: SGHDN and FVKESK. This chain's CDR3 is CASSRVPRGHEQYF. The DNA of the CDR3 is TGTGCCAGCAGCCGGGTCCCCAGGGGGCACGAGCAGTACTTC.

The CDR3 coding sequence is TGTGCCAGCAGCCCTCGGACAGGTTTAACCTACGAGCAGTACTTC. Amino acids: CASSPRTGLTYEQYF. This sequence joins TRBV27 and TRBJ2-7; TRBD1 matches 7 bases. This CDR3 contains 15 residues. Germline lookup yields CDR1 MNHEY and CDR2 SMNVEV (reference sequence). Trimming removed 6 bases from V and 2 bases from J; junction bases left unmatched: 10.

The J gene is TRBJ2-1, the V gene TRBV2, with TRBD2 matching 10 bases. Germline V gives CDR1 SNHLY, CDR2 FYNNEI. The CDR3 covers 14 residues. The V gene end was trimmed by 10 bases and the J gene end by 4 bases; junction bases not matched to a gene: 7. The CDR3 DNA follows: TGTGCCACCGGGCCGGGACTAGCGTACAATGAGCAGTTCTTC. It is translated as CATGPGLAYNEQFF.

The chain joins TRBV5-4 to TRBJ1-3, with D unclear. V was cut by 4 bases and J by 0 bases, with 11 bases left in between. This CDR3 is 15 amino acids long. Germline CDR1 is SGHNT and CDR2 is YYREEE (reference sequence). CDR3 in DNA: TGTGCCAGCAGCACCCCGGCGGGCTCTGGAAACACCATATATTTT. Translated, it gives CASSTPAGSGNTIYF.

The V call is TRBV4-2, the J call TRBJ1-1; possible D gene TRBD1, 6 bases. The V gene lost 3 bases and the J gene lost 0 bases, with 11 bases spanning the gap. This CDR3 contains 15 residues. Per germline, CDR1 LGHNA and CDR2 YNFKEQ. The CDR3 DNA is TGTGCCAGCAGCCAGACCAGGGGCATGAACACTGAAGCTTTCTTT. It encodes CASSQTRGMNTEAFF.

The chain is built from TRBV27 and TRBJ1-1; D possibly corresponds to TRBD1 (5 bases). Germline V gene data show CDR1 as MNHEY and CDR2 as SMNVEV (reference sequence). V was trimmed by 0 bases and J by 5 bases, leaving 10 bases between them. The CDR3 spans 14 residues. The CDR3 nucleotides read TGTGCCAGCAGTTTATCGCAGGGCTGGACTGAAGCTTTCTTT. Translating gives CASSLSQGWTEAFF.

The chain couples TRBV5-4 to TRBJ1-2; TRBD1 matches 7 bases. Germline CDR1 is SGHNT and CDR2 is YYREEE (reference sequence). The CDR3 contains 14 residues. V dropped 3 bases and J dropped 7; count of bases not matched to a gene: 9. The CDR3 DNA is TGTGCCAGCAGCTCCATAAGCGACAGGGCTGGCTACACCTTC. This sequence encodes CASSSISDRAGYTF.

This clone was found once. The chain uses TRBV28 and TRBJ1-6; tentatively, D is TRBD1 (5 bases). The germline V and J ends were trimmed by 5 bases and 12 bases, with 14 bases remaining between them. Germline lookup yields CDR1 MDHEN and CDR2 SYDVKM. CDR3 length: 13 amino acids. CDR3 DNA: TGTGCCAGCAGTAGGGACTTACCTGGACCCCTCCACTTT. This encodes CASSRDLPGPLHF.